This TCR beta chain was sequenced during a study of blood T cell repertoires in COVID-19. Study-wide background: The samples span acute and convalescent COVID-19 from the United States, Italy and Spain. T cells, B-cell-depleted T cells, or PBMCs provided the cDNA or gDNA that served as material.

The CDR3 extends over 13 amino acids. V was trimmed by 7 bases and J by 8 bases, leaving 12 bases between them. CDR1 and CDR2 from the germline V gene are MNHEY and SMNVEV (reference sequence). This clone turned up a few times. Methods used by the authors: Estimated nucleated cell counts came from reference gene primer amplification. The data were produced by immunoSEQ multiplex PCR, yet TCRdb's version contains in-frame clones alone and is incomplete. The V and J calls and clone size were taken over from that table, and D and trimming were inferred from the DNA. The sample has roughly 410,000 clones, around 90% seen once.

The sample comprised peripheral blood. V usage is TRBV27 and J usage is TRBJ1-6; D is ambiguous. The receptor was derived from a middle-aged man with acute or convalescent COVID-19. CDR3 sequence: CASTPLRDSPLHF. The CDR3 region has the DNA TGTGCCAGCACCCCCCTGCGTGATTCACCCCTCCACTTT.